Listed below are T cell receptor beta chains from one sample, sequenced in a study of cytomegalovirus exposure and HLA in healthy donors. Sequencing used immunoSEQ multiplex PCR; TCRdb keeps in-frame clones, though not all of them. The sample shows over 150,000 clones, about 85% of them seen only once. The specimen sequenced was PBMCs. The receptors here all came from a boy aged 2-9 years in good health and CMV-seronegative. The CDR3 runs from the conserved cysteine through the conserved F or W.

v_call,cdr3_aa
TRBV30,CAWSLTGMNTEAFF
TRBV7-9,CSSTLMDSYGYTF
TRBV27,CASSLGGAYTEAFF
TRBV5-4,CASSSGQGDGYTF
TRBV6-5,CASSYGRYQPQHF
TRBV27,CASGDRGGNQPQHF
TRBV19,CASSIAGRAVYEQFF
TRBV6-4,CASSAGLAAHEQFF
TRBV15,CATSSYHVEASGGDTQYF
TRBV28,CASSSDRDTEAFF
TRBV6-5,CASRRPGQNTEAFF
TRBV28,CASSFGLAGGDDEQFF
TRBV6-1,CASREHLRSGNTIYF
TRBV2,CASSDRSYNEQFF
TRBV7-9,CASSRGTGNEKLFF
TRBV18,CASSRTGLSGANVLTF
TRBV6-1,CASTAEVISYNEQFF
TRBV4-2,CASSRDSNLNTEAFF
TRBV30,CAVSILLTSGANVLTF
TRBV2,CASSVVRGDYGYTF
TRBV19,CASSMNWGGPAKETQYF
TRBV2,CAGSGRANTGELFF
TRBV5-1,CASSALGLAVSYEQYF
TRBV6-1,CASSGQVNNQPQHF
TRBV19,CASSADRDTVGYTF
TRBV7-2,CASSPGLAGGRVKTQYF
TRBV20-1,CSARTVETQYF